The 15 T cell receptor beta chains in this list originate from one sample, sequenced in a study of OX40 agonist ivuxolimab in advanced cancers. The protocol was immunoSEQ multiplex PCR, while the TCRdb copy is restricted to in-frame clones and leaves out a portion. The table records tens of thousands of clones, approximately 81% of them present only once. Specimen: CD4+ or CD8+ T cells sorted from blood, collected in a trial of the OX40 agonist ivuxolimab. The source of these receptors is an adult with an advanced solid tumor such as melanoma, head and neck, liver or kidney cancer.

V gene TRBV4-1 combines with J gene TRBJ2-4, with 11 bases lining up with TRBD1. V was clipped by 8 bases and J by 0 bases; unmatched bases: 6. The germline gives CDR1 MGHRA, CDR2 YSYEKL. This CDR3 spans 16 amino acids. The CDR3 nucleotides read TGCGCCAGCGGACAGGGGGCCACTTCAGCCAAAAACATTCAGTACTTC. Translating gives CASGQGATSAKNIQYF.

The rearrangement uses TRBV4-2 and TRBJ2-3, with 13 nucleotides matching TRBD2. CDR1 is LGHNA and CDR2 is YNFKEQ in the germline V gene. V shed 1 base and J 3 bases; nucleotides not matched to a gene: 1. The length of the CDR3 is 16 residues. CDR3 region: CASSQGTSGGTDTQYF. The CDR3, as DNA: TGTGCCAGCAGCCAAGGGACTAGCGGGGGTACAGATACGCAGTATTTT.

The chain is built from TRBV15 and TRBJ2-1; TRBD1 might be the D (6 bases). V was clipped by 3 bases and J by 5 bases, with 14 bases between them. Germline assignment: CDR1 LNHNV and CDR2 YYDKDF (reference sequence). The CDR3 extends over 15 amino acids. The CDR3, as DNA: TGTGCCACCAGCAGCAGGACAGAGATGCACAATGAGCAGTTCTTC. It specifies CATSSRTEMHNEQFF.

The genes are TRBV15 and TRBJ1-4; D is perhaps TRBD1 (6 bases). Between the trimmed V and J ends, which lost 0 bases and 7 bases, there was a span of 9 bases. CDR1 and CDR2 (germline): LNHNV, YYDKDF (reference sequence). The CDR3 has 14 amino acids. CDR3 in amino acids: CATSREGAVEKLFF. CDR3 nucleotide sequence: TGTGCCACCAGCAGAGAGGGGGCGGTTGAAAAACTGTTTTTT.

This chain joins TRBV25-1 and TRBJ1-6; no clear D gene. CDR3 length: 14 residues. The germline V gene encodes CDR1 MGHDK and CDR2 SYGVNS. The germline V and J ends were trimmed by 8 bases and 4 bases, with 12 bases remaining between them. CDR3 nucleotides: TGTGCCAGCTCCATGTCGGTATATAATTCACCCCTCCACTTT. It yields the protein CASSMSVYNSPLHF.

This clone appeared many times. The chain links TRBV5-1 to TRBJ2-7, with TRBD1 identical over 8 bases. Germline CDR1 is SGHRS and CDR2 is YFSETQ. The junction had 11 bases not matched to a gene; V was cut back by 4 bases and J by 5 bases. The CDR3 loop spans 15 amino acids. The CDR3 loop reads CASSPYGQGANEQYV. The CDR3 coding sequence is TGCGCCAGCAGCCCCTACGGACAGGGCGCCAACGAGCAGTACGTC.

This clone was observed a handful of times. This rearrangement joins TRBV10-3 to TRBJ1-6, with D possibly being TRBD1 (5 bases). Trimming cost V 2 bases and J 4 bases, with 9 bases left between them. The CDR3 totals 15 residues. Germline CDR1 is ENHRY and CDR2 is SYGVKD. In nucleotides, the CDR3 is TGTGCCATCAGTGAGATGGGGACGTATAATTCACCCCTCCACTTT. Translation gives CAISEMGTYNSPLHF.

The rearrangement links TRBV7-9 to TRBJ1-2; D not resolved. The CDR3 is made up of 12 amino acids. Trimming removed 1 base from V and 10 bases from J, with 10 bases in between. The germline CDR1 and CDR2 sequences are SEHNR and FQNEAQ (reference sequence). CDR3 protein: CASSLEGPNYTF. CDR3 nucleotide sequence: TGTGCCAGCAGCTTAGAGGGCCCGAACTACACCTTC. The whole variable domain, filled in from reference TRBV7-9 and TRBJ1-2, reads DTGVSQNPRHKITKRGQNVTFRCDPISEHNRLYWYRQTLGQGPEFLTYFQNEAQLEKSRLLSDRFSAERPKGSFSTLEIQRTEQGDSAMYLCASSLEGPNYTFGSGTRLTVV.

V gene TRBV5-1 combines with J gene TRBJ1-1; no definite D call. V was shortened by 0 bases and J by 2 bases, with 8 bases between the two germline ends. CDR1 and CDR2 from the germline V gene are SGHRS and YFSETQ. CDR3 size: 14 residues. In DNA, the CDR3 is TGCGCCAGCAGCTTGGAGAAGGGAAACACTGAAGCTTTCTTT. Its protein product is CASSLEKGNTEAFF.

Here the CDR3 reads CASSLLAISGNTIYF. The CDR3, as DNA: TGTGCCAGCAGCTTGCTAGCCATCTCTGGAAACACCATATATTTT. The chain has TRBV5-8 and TRBJ1-3; D is unclear. Germline CDR1 reads SGHTS; CDR2 reads YDEGEE. The CDR3 is made up of 15 amino acids. The V end lost 1 base, the J end lost 0 bases, and 8 bases lay between the germline ends.

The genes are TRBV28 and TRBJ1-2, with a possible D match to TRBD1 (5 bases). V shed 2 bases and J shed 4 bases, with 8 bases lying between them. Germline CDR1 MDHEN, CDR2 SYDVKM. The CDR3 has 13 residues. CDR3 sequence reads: CASSLAGSYGYTF. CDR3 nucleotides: TGTGCCAGCAGTTTAGCAGGGTCCTATGGCTACACCTTC.

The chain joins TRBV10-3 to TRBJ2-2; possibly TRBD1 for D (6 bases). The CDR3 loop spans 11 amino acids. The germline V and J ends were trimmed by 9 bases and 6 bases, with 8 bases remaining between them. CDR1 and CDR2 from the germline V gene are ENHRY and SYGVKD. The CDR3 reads CAIGQSGELFF. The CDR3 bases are TGTGCCATTGGACAGTCCGGGGAGCTGTTTTTT.

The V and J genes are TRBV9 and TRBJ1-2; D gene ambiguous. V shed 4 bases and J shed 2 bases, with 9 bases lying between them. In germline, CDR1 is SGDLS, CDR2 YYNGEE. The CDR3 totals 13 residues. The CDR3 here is CASSPQQNYGYTF. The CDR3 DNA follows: TGTGCCAGCAGCCCCCAACAAAACTATGGCTACACCTTC.

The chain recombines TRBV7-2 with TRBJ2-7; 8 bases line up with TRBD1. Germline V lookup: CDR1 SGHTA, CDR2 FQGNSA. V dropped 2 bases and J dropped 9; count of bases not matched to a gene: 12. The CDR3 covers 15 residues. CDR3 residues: CASSLRGTGGIVQYF. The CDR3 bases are TGTGCCAGCAGCTTAAGGGGGACAGGTGGAATTGTGCAGTACTTC.

Written as DNA, the CDR3 is TGTGCCATCAGTTCACTAGCGGGGGGTTCCTACGAGCAGTACTTC. This translates into CAISSLAGGSYEQYF. The V gene is TRBV10-3, the J gene TRBJ2-7; the match to TRBD2 covers 12 bases. The V gene end was trimmed by 5 bases and the J gene end by 1 base; junction bases not matched to a gene: 3. CDR3 length: 15 amino acids. CDR1 is ENHRY, CDR2 SYGVKD, per germline.